These 30 T cell receptor beta chains were all obtained from the same sample, sequenced in a study of blood T cell repertoires in COVID-19. Only in-frame clones appear in the TCRdb table, and some are missing; sequencing was by immunoSEQ multiplex PCR. The table has approximately 340,000 clones, around 82% seen once. The sequenced material came from peripheral blood. The source is a man aged 30-40 years with active or convalescent COVID-19.

The rearrangement uses TRBV15 and TRBJ2-2; TRBD1 is a possible D gene (5 bases). Looked up from germline, CDR1 is LNHNV and CDR2 is YYDKDF (reference sequence). This CDR3 is built from 15 residues. The germline V and J ends were trimmed by 9 bases and 7 bases, with 21 bases remaining between them. CDR3 DNA: TGTGCCACTTCTCGGGTACAGGTAACGGACGGGGAGCTGTTTTTT. It yields the protein CATSRVQVTDGELFF.

This clone is a singleton in its sample. The V call is TRBV11-2, the J call TRBJ2-3; maybe TRBD1 (5 bases). The germline V gene has CDR1 SGHAT and CDR2 FQNNGV. The V and J ends lost 7 bases and 6 bases respectively, with 11 bases between them. This CDR3 contains 12 residues. The CDR3 DNA sequence: TGTGCCAGCACCCCACAGGAGGATACGCAGTATTTT. This codes for CASTPQEDTQYF.

The chain recombines TRBV29-1 with TRBJ2-7; D is possibly TRBD2 (5 bases). The CDR3 covers 13 residues. Trimming shortened V by 5 bases and J by 4 bases, and 15 bases separated the two germline ends. CDR1 and CDR2 (germline): SQVTM, ANQGSEA. The CDR3 bases are TGCAGCGTTCAGAAGGAGGTGTCATACGAGCAGTACTTC. Encoded protein: CSVQKEVSYEQYF.

V is TRBV5-1 and J is TRBJ2-5; D gene uncertain. With 3 bases removed from V and 5 bases from J, the gap between germline ends came to 8 bases. Germline V lookup: CDR1 SGHRS, CDR2 YFSETQ. The CDR3 extends over 12 amino acids. The chain's CDR3 is CASSSSRETQYF. CDR3 nucleotides: TGCGCCAGCAGCTCCTCCCGGGAGACCCAGTACTTC.

The rearrangement joins TRBV28 to TRBJ1-2; possible D gene TRBD1, 5 bases. Germline V gene data show CDR1 as MDHEN and CDR2 as SYDVKM. CDR3 length: 12 residues. Trimming pared 8 bases from V and 3 bases from J, leaving 10 bases between. The CDR3 spells CASRLGDYGYTF. The CDR3 DNA sequence: TGTGCCAGCCGATTAGGGGACTATGGCTACACCTTC.

This sequence joins TRBV5-1 and TRBJ2-1, with TRBD2 identical over 7 bases. Germline assignment: CDR1 SGHRS and CDR2 YFSETQ. This CDR3 is built from 17 residues. With V trimmed by 4 bases and J by 7 bases, 17 bases remained unmatched. The CDR3 DNA reads TGCGCCAGCAGCCCGTCCCTGAGCGGGGTCAGGACTAATGAGCAGTTCTTC. It encodes CASSPSLSGVRTNEQFF. The full variable domain, in which reference TRBV5-1 and TRBJ2-1 provide the parts outside the CDR3, is KAGVTQTPRYLIKTRGQQVTLSCSPISGHRSVSWYQQTPGQGLQFLFEYFSETQRNKGNFPGRFSGRQFSNSRSEMNVSTLELGDSALYLCASSPSLSGVRTNEQFFGPGTRLTVL.

The chain is built from TRBV24-1 and TRBJ2-1, with D unresolved. The length of the CDR3 is 20 residues. V was shortened by 7 bases and J by 7 bases, with 34 bases between the two germline ends. Germline loops: CDR1 KGHDR, CDR2 SFDVKD. CDR3: CATRPPSKDSLLHPKNEQFF. CDR3 in DNA: TGTGCCACCAGGCCCCCTTCCAAAGACTCATTATTACACCCTAAAAATGAGCAGTTCTTC.

J is TRBJ2-3 and V is TRBV7-8; D might be TRBD2 (6 bases). Trimming removed 1 base from V and 3 bases from J, with 20 bases in between. The CDR3 has 18 amino acids. The germline V gene has CDR1 SGHVS and CDR2 FQNEAQ. CDR3 bases: TGTGCCAGCAGCTTAGAGCTAGCGCCTTTGGCTTGGACAGATACGCAGTATTTT. Translated: CASSLELAPLAWTDTQYF.

The J gene is TRBJ2-5, the V gene TRBV30; the match to TRBD2 covers 9 bases. With 0 bases clipped from V and 4 bases from J, the junction kept 12 bases outside the gene matches. The germline gives CDR1 GTSNPN, CDR2 SVGIG (reference sequence). The CDR3 spans 17 residues. The DNA of the CDR3 is TGTGCCTGGAGTGTACAGGGCGGGAGGGCCAGGGGAGAGACCCAGTACTTC. Encoded protein: CAWSVQGGRARGETQYF.

The V and J genes are TRBV5-5 and TRBJ2-1, with D possibly being TRBD1 (5 bases). The CDR3 sequence is 15 residues long. The germline gives CDR1 SGHKS, CDR2 YYEKEE (reference sequence). Trimming shortened V by 2 bases and J by 5 bases, and 14 bases separated the two germline ends. In nucleotides, the CDR3 is TGTGCCAGCAGCTTAATAGGGGCCCCCGACAATGAGCAGTTCTTC. It translates to CASSLIGAPDNEQFF.

The genes are TRBV18 and TRBJ2-1; D gene ambiguous. Germline CDR1 KGHSH, CDR2 LQKENI. Trimming took off 3 bases at V and 3 bases at J, with 9 bases between the two ends. This CDR3 has 14 amino acids. CDR3 bases: TGTGCCAGCTCACCCGGGTCACGCTACAATGAGCAGTTCTTC. Its translation: CASSPGSRYNEQFF.

The V gene is TRBV4-3, the J gene TRBJ2-5; D unclear. V was shortened by 0 bases and J by 5 bases, with 10 bases between the two germline ends. The germline CDR1 and CDR2 sequences are LGHNA and YSLEER. There are 14 residues in the CDR3. The CDR3 bases are TGCGCCAGCAGCCAAGAAAGCCACCTGGAGACCCAGTACTTC. This gives the protein CASSQESHLETQYF.

The chain recombines TRBV9 with TRBJ2-5, with D hard to call. This CDR3 is built from 14 residues. Germline lookup yields CDR1 SGDLS and CDR2 YYNGEE. V was pared by 0 bases and J by 5 bases, with 11 bases between. The CDR3 sequence: CASSVALEEETQYF. The CDR3 nucleotides read TGTGCCAGCAGCGTAGCTCTAGAGGAGGAGACCCAGTACTTC.

The rearrangement joins TRBV6-5 to TRBJ2-7, with D maybe TRBD1 (6 bases). The V end lost 10 bases, the J end lost 5 bases, and 18 bases lay between the germline ends. CDR3 size: 13 residues. Germline V gives CDR1 MNHEY, CDR2 SVGAGI. The CDR3 DNA reads TGTGCCACCAGGGCCAGGGGAATCGACGAGCAGTACTTC. It codes for CATRARGIDEQYF.

The CDR3 sequence: CASSLAPTGGAYEQYF. In DNA, the CDR3 is TGCGCCAGCAGCTTGGCCCCGACAGGGGGCGCATACGAGCAGTACTTC. The gene calls are TRBV5-1 and TRBJ2-7; 10 bases align to TRBD1. The trim removed 0 bases at V and 4 bases at J, leaving 7 bases unmatched. CDR1 is SGHRS, CDR2 YFSETQ, per germline. This CDR3 is 16 amino acids long.

The chain uses TRBV24-1 and TRBJ2-1; TRBD1 is a possible D gene (6 bases). V dropped 6 bases and J dropped 5 bases, with 13 bases sitting between them. The CDR3 contains 14 residues. Germline lookup yields CDR1 KGHDR and CDR2 SFDVKD. The DNA of the CDR3 is TGTGCCACCAGTTGGAGACAGGCGGACAATGAGCAGTTCTTC. Translating gives CATSWRQADNEQFF.

The chain uses TRBV7-9 and TRBJ1-4, with a tentative D call TRBD1 (6 bases). The CDR3 extends over 13 amino acids. V was pared by 6 bases and J by 8 bases, with 13 bases between. The germline gives CDR1 SEHNR, CDR2 FQNEAQ (reference sequence). CDR3 sequence reads: CASSKRGGEKLFF. The CDR3 DNA sequence: TGTGCCAGCAGTAAAAGGGGGGGCGAAAAACTGTTTTTT.

The chain recombines TRBV19 with TRBJ2-5; D remains unclear. This CDR3 spans 13 amino acids. V was cut by 6 bases and J by 2 bases, with 10 bases left in between. CDR1 and CDR2 (germline): LNHDA, SQIVND (reference sequence). Here the CDR3 DNA reads TGTGCCAGTAGGTCCCGCGGTCAAGAGACCCAGTACTTC. It specifies CASRSRGQETQYF.

CDR3 amino acids: CASSPDFLAKNIQYF. The CDR3 nucleotides are TGTGCCAGCAGCCCCGACTTTCTAGCCAAAAACATTCAGTACTTC. V and J are TRBV9 and TRBJ2-4, with unresolved D. The CDR3 runs 15 residues. Germline V CDR1 and CDR2: SGDLS, YYNGEE. Trimming pared 4 bases from V and 0 bases from J, leaving 11 bases between.

The chain joins TRBV9 to TRBJ2-1; a possible D gene is TRBD2 (6 bases). V was clipped by 2 bases and J by 0 bases, with 15 bases between them. CDR3 length: 17 amino acids. The germline V gene encodes CDR1 SGDLS and CDR2 YYNGEE. CDR3 in DNA: TGTGCCAGCAGCGTCATGGCTAGCGATAGCTCCTACAATGAGCAGTTCTTC. Amino acid sequence: CASSVMASDSSYNEQFF.

This clone was detected a few times. The J gene is TRBJ2-4, the V gene TRBV15; 7 positions agree with TRBD1. This CDR3 is built from 18 residues. CDR1 is LNHNV and CDR2 is YYDKDF in the germline V gene (reference sequence). Unmatched junction bases numbered 9, after V lost 0 bases and J lost 1 base. The CDR3 sequence: CATSRDRGTGEAKNIQYF. CDR3 DNA: TGTGCCACCAGCAGAGACCGGGGCACAGGGGAGGCCAAAAACATTCAGTACTTC.

This clone turned up a few times. The rearrangement links TRBV5-1 to TRBJ2-7, with TRBD2 matching 9 bases. Germline CDR1 SGHRS, CDR2 YFSETQ. The CDR3 extends over 17 amino acids. J was trimmed by 7 bases and V by 3 bases; bases with no gene match: 17. The CDR3 DNA reads TGCGCCAGCAGCTCAGATTACTCTAGCGGGGTCCAGGGGGAGCAGTACTTC. Protein: CASSSDYSSGVQGEQYF.

The chain is built from TRBV2 and TRBJ2-7, with TRBD2 as a possible D gene (6 bases). The V and J ends lost 6 bases and 2 bases respectively, with 14 bases between them. Germline assignment: CDR1 SNHLY and CDR2 FYNNEI. The CDR3 runs to 14 residues. The DNA of the CDR3 is TGTGCCAGCAGGGGCCTGGGAGGAGCCTACGAGCAGTACTTC. Its translation is CASRGLGGAYEQYF.

The chain couples TRBV6-5 to TRBJ2-1; TRBD2 matches at 10 bases. This CDR3 is built from 14 residues. CDR1 is MNHEY, CDR2 SVGAGI, per germline. V shed 7 bases and J 8 bases; nucleotides not matched to a gene: 8. CDR3 in amino acids: CASTRLAGWDEQFF. DNA of the CDR3: TGTGCCAGCACGAGACTAGCGGGCTGGGATGAGCAGTTCTTC.

The CDR3 region is CASSLDRSVGETQYF. CDR3 DNA sequence: TGCGCCAGCAGCTTGGACCGATCTGTCGGAGAGACCCAGTACTTC. The chain has TRBV5-1 and TRBJ2-5; D remains ambiguous. Trimming took off 0 bases at V and 4 bases at J, with 13 bases between the two ends. Germline CDR1 SGHRS, CDR2 YFSETQ. The CDR3 contains 15 residues.

The chain combines TRBV5-1 with TRBJ1-2; 7 nucleotides agree with TRBD1. Germline V gene lookup returns CDR1 SGHRS and CDR2 YFSETQ. The CDR3 contains 14 residues. V lost 4 bases, J lost 8 bases, and 11 bases stayed unmatched. The CDR3 sequence: CASSPVDRDWGYTF. The CDR3 coding sequence is TGCGCCAGCAGCCCCGTCGACAGGGATTGGGGCTACACCTTC.

The chain is built from TRBV5-1 and TRBJ2-2, with 8 bases matching TRBD1. From germline, CDR1 is SGHRS and CDR2 YFSETQ. CDR3 size: 16 residues. J gave up 4 bases and V 4 bases, and 9 bases lay outside the gene matches. The CDR3 sequence: CASSQQDRDGTGELFF. Written as DNA, the CDR3 is TGCGCCAGCAGCCAGCAGGACAGGGACGGCACCGGGGAGCTGTTTTTT.

This clone came up a few times. The sample has other DNA sequences that encode this CDR3 too. The J gene is TRBJ1-1, the V gene TRBV19, with D possibly matching TRBD1 (5 bases). The CDR3 sequence is 13 residues long. Germline V gives CDR1 LNHDA, CDR2 SQIVND (reference sequence). Trimming removed 3 bases at V and 1 base at J, with 6 bases between. The CDR3 bases are TGTGCCAGTAGTATTCAGGGGAACACTGAAGCTTTCTTT. Its protein product is CASSIQGNTEAFF.

This chain connects TRBV5-4 to TRBJ2-1; TRBD2 matches 7 bases. CDR1 and CDR2 (germline): SGHNT, YYREEE (reference sequence). The CDR3 has 13 residues. The V gene end was trimmed by 4 bases and the J gene end by 10 bases; junction bases not matched to a gene: 8. In DNA form, the CDR3 reads TGTGCCAGCAGCCCCGCCCCCGGGAGGGAGCAGTTCTTC. Protein sequence: CASSPAPGREQFF. The variable domain in full, with the rest retrieved from reference TRBV5-4 and TRBJ2-1, is ETGVTQSPTHLIKTRGQQVTLRCSSQSGHNTVSWYQQALGQGPQFIFQYYREEENGRGNFPPRFSGLQFPNYSSELNVNALELDDSALYLCASSPAPGREQFFGPGTRLTVL.

The CDR3 DNA sequence: TGTGCCAGCAGCTTAGCGCTAAGGAGGCCCGGGGGTAATTCACCCCTCCACTTT. Its protein is CASSLALRRPGGNSPLHF. The chain combines TRBV7-4 with TRBJ1-6, with a weak D call TRBD1 (5 bases). Germline V gene sequence: CDR1 SGHVT, CDR2 SQSDAQ. This CDR3 spans 18 amino acids. The V end was cut by 0 bases, the J end by 6 bases, with 18 bases between.